Following are 15 T cell receptor beta chains from one sample sequenced in a study of blood T cell repertoires in COVID-19. Sequenced by immunoSEQ multiplex PCR; TCRdb stores in-frame clones only, minus some. The table records just over 300,000 clones, roughly 85% of them present only once. The specimen sequenced was PBMCs or T cells enriched from blood (not recorded which). Receptors originate from a man aged 25 to 40 who had recovered from COVID-19.

The chain is built from TRBV7-2 and TRBJ1-1; no clear D gene. This CDR3 is 11 amino acids long. Per germline, CDR1 SGHTA and CDR2 FQGNSA. V was cut by 5 bases and J by 7 bases, with 8 bases left in between. CDR3 sequence reads: CASSKQSEAFF. CDR3 DNA sequence: TGTGCCAGCAGCAAACAGAGTGAAGCTTTCTTT.

This chain joins TRBV5-5 and TRBJ1-1; D not certain. Germline V gives CDR1 SGHKS, CDR2 YYEKEE (reference sequence). The V gene lost 0 bases and the J gene lost 0 bases, with 6 bases spanning the gap. This CDR3 contains 14 residues. CDR3 loop: CASSLDQVNTEAFF. The CDR3 DNA sequence: TGTGCCAGCAGCTTGGATCAGGTGAACACTGAAGCTTTCTTT.

The CDR3 loop is CASSYSKIAGGPYNEQFF. CDR3 bases: TGTGCCAGCAGTTACTCGAAGATAGCGGGGGGGCCGTACAATGAGCAGTTCTTC. The V call is TRBV6-7, the J call TRBJ2-1; 11 bases are a match to TRBD2. TRBV6-7 is sorted into the ORF group, with uncertain function. The CDR3 is made up of 18 amino acids. Unmatched junction bases numbered 8, after V lost 0 bases and J lost 4 bases.

CDR3 amino acids: CASSLGLAGLTDTQYF. The CDR3 DNA follows: TGTGCCAGCAGCTTAGGACTAGCGGGGCTCACAGATACGCAGTATTTT. The chain uses TRBV7-3 and TRBJ2-3; 12 bases match TRBD2. The V gene's germline CDR1 is SGHTA and CDR2 FQGTGA. After removal of 2 bases from V and 2 bases from J, the junction contained 2 bases not matched to a gene. CDR3 length equals 16 residues.

V and J are TRBV2 and TRBJ2-1; 13 nucleotides line up with TRBD2. J gave up 7 bases and V 3 bases, and 27 bases lay outside the gene matches. CDR1 and CDR2 (germline): SNHLY, FYNNEI. CDR3 length equals 23 residues. The CDR3 sequence is CASSDPGTSGGEQKLPGLNEQFF. DNA of the CDR3: TGTGCCAGCAGTGACCCGGGAACTAGCGGGGGGGAACAAAAACTACCGGGGCTTAATGAGCAGTTCTTC.

The chain has TRBV12-5 and TRBJ2-3; D perhaps matches TRBD1 (6 bases). V was trimmed by 6 bases and J by 8 bases, leaving 18 bases between them. The CDR3 has 14 amino acids. Germline V CDR1 and CDR2: LGHNT, FRNRAP. The chain's CDR3 is CASGRRTEGGTQYF. The CDR3 DNA sequence: TGTGCTAGTGGCCGTCGGACAGAAGGGGGTACGCAGTATTTT.

The V gene is TRBV7-2, the J gene TRBJ2-1; TRBD2 might be the D (6 bases). Per the germline V gene, CDR1 is SGHTA and CDR2 is FQGNSA. The CDR3 spans 15 residues. Trimming took 1 base from V and 4 from J, leaving 11 bases between them. CDR3 nucleotides: TGTGCCAGCAGCTTAGTCGGGGGTGTATACAATGAGCAGTTCTTC. Amino acids: CASSLVGGVYNEQFF.

This chain links TRBV2 with TRBJ1-2; 9 positions match TRBD1. Germline V gene lookup returns CDR1 SNHLY and CDR2 FYNNEI. The J segment lost 6 bases and the V segment lost 9 bases, leaving 8 bases of the junction unmatched. The CDR3 is 13 amino acids. The CDR3 DNA sequence: TGTGCCAGGAAGGACAGGGGATTGGATGGCTACACCTTC. Translating gives CARKDRGLDGYTF.

The chain employs TRBV9 and TRBJ1-2; D ambiguous. Germline V gene sequence: CDR1 SGDLS, CDR2 YYNGEE. Trimming took off 3 bases at V and 0 bases at J, with 6 bases between the two ends. There are 13 residues in the CDR3. The CDR3 DNA reads TGTGCCAGCAGCGCATCGGCTAACTATGGCTACACCTTC. Translating it yields CASSASANYGYTF.

V gene TRBV19 combines with J gene TRBJ2-1, with TRBD1 matching 10 bases. Germline CDR1 LNHDA, CDR2 SQIVND (reference sequence). J lost 4 bases, V lost 1 base, and 7 bases had no gene match. This CDR3 region has 17 residues. In nucleotides, the CDR3 is TGTGCCAGTAGTATAGTTCCTCCGGGACAGGGGTACAATGAGCAGTTCTTC. It translates to CASSIVPPGQGYNEQFF.

V is TRBV5-1 and J is TRBJ2-7; no clear D gene. Germline lookup yields CDR1 SGHRS and CDR2 YFSETQ. Trimming took off 4 bases at V and 0 bases at J, with 20 bases between the two ends. The CDR3 covers 17 residues. This CDR3 is CASSPSIRAKSSYEQYF. The CDR3 bases are TGCGCCAGCAGCCCCTCGATCCGCGCGAAAAGCTCCTACGAGCAGTACTTC.

This chain connects TRBV19 to TRBJ2-1; weak D call: TRBD1 (5 bases). The CDR3 length is 15 residues. Trimming stripped 1 base from V and 2 bases from J, with 9 bases between. The V gene's germline CDR1 is LNHDA and CDR2 SQIVND (reference sequence). CDR3 in amino acids: CASSIADTTYNEQFF. The CDR3 region has the DNA TGTGCCAGTAGTATAGCGGACACGACCTACAATGAGCAGTTCTTC.

The chain employs TRBV6-5 and TRBJ1-4; 7 bases line up with TRBD1. Germline lookup yields CDR1 MNHEY and CDR2 SVGAGI. V shed 2 bases and J 4 bases; nucleotides not matched to a gene: 7. The CDR3 loop spans 16 amino acids. CDR3 nucleotide sequence: TGTGCCAGCAGTTACCTTAGGGGGCCTGGTAATGAAAAACTGTTTTTT. Translating it yields CASSYLRGPGNEKLFF.

The V and J genes are TRBV7-9 and TRBJ2-1; possibly TRBD2 for D (5 bases). Per the germline V gene, CDR1 is SEHNR and CDR2 is FQNEAQ (reference sequence). The CDR3 spans 14 residues. V was cut by 7 bases and J by 14 bases, with 24 bases left in between. The CDR3 nucleotides read TGTGCCAGCACCCGGAGCGGAATAGTAGCGAAGGAGTTCTTC. This codes for CASTRSGIVAKEFF.

This clone was detected many times. The chain is built from TRBV7-3 and TRBJ2-1; tentative D call: TRBD2 (5 bases). CDR1 and CDR2 from the germline V gene are SGHTA and FQGTGA. Trimming shortened V by 2 bases and J by 4 bases, and 6 bases separated the two germline ends. CDR3 length: 13 residues. In DNA form, the CDR3 reads TGTGCCAGCAGCTTACGGGAATACAATGAGCAGTTCTTC. Encoded protein: CASSLREYNEQFF.